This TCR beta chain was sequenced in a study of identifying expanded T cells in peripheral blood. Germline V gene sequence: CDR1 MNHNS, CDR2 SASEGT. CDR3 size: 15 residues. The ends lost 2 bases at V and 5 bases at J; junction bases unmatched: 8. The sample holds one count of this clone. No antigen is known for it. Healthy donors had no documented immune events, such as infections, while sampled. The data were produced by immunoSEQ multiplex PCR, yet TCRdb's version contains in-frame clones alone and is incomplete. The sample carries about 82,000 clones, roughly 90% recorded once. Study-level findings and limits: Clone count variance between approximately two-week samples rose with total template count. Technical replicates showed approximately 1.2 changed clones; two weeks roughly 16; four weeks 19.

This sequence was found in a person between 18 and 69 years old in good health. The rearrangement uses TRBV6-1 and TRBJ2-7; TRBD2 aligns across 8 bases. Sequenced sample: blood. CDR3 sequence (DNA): TGTGCCAGCAGTGAACTGGTTAGCGGGAAGGACGAGCAGTACTTC. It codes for CASSELVSGKDEQYF.